This T cell receptor (beta chain) emerged from a study of control samples from healthy donors and cancer patients. The CDR3 spans 15 residues. Germline lookup yields CDR1 MNHEY and CDR2 SVGEGT. V lost 2 bases to trimming and J lost 9 bases; unmatched junction nucleotides: 8. Libraries were prepared by immunoSEQ multiplex PCR; TCRdb keeps only in-frame clonotypes and omits some of them. The sample consists of 95,000 to 130,000 clones, around nine tenths of them appearing once. The chain links TRBV6-2 or TRBV6-3 to TRBJ2-1, with TRBD2 identical over 9 bases. The sequence came from a woman aged 70-85 years in good health. Sequenced material: blood. The CDR3 loop is CASSYLTSGWGEQFF. In nucleotides, the CDR3 is TGTGCCAGCAGTTACCTCACTAGCGGGTGGGGTGAGCAGTTCTTC.